These 25 T cell receptor beta chains were all obtained from the same sample, sequenced in a study of cytomegalovirus exposure and HLA in healthy donors. 60 Vbeta and 13 Jbeta primers were used in PCR. Only in-frame clones appear in the TCRdb table, and some are missing; sequencing was by immunoSEQ multiplex PCR. Seen here are about 250,000 clones, about 75% observed once, and the top ten hold under 3%. The sequenced sample was PBMCs. The receptor source for this set is a female donor in good health and CMV-seronegative.

The J gene is TRBJ2-4, the V gene TRBV6-1, with D maybe TRBD1 (6 bases). There are 15 residues in the CDR3. The V gene lost 6 bases and the J gene lost 3 bases, with 15 bases spanning the gap. From germline, CDR1 is MNHNS and CDR2 SASEGT. CDR3 coding DNA: TGTGCCAGCAGCCGGGACACCTTTGACAAAAACATTCAGTACTTC. Protein product: CASSRDTFDKNIQYF.

The genes are TRBV2 and TRBJ2-2; possibly TRBD1 for D (6 bases). V gave up 7 bases and J gave up 0 bases, with 18 bases separating them. The V gene's germline CDR1 is SNHLY and CDR2 FYNNEI. This CDR3 spans 17 amino acids. The CDR3 nucleotides read TGTGCCAGCACCCAAGATACAGGGTCCGCGAACACCGGGGAGCTGTTTTTT. Amino acids: CASTQDTGSANTGELFF.

This sequence joins TRBV2 and TRBJ2-7; 7 nucleotides agree with TRBD1. Germline V lookup: CDR1 SNHLY, CDR2 FYNNEI. The CDR3 spans 14 residues. The junction had 7 bases not matched to a gene; V was cut back by 5 bases and J by 3 bases. Written as DNA, the CDR3 is TGTGCCAGCAGTCCCGGGACAGATGACTACGAGCAGTACTTC. Translating it yields CASSPGTDDYEQYF.

The chain combines TRBV7-9 with TRBJ1-2, with 7 bases matching TRBD1. V lost 0 bases to trimming and J lost 0 bases; unmatched junction nucleotides: 4. This CDR3 comprises 16 residues. Germline values: CDR1 SEHNR, CDR2 FQNEAQ (reference sequence). The CDR3 DNA follows: TGTGCCAGCAGCTTAGCGGGACAGTCATCTAACTATGGCTACACCTTC. Protein product: CASSLAGQSSNYGYTF.

The chain couples TRBV7-3 to TRBJ2-3; TRBD2 agrees at 7 bases. CDR1 and CDR2 (germline): SGHTA, FQGTGA. The CDR3 runs 14 residues. Trimming at V came to 7 bases and at J to 2 bases, leaving 6 bases not matched to a gene. The CDR3 reads CASNRGGLTDTQYF. The CDR3 DNA reads TGTGCCAGCAACCGGGGAGGGCTCACAGATACGCAGTATTTT. The full variable domain, completed using reference TRBV7-3 and TRBJ2-3, is GAGVSQTPSNKVTEKGKYVELRCDPISGHTALYWYRQSLGQGPEFLIYFQGTGAADDSGLPNDRFFAVRPEGSVSTLKIQRTERGDSAVYLCASNRGGLTDTQYFGPGTRLTVL.

The gene calls are TRBV6-5 and TRBJ2-1; D may be TRBD2 (5 bases). Germline CDR1 and CDR2: MNHEY and SVGAGI. Deletions cut 4 bases from V and 1 base from J, with 14 bases between. The CDR3 has 16 residues. The CDR3 DNA follows: TGTGCCAGCAGTTCGGAGGAAGGCCCGTCCTACAATGAGCAGTTCTTC. Amino acids: CASSSEEGPSYNEQFF.

CDR3 bases: TGCGCCAGCAGCCAAGAAATGTACAGGGGGGAGAGGGAGCAGTACTTC. It encodes CASSQEMYRGEREQYF. The rearrangement joins TRBV4-1 to TRBJ2-7; TRBD1 aligns across 8 bases. Germline V lookup: CDR1 MGHRA, CDR2 YSYEKL. There are 16 residues in the CDR3. J lost 7 bases, V lost 0 bases, and 11 bases had no gene match.

The V call is TRBV11-3, the J call TRBJ2-2; weak D call: TRBD1 (6 bases). Germline V CDR1 and CDR2: SGHNT, YENEEA. This CDR3 has 14 residues. Trimming removed 4 bases from V and 4 bases from J, with 10 bases in between. The CDR3 bases are TGTGCCAGCAGCTCACAGGGAGCCACCGGGGAGCTGTTTTTT. It codes for CASSSQGATGELFF.

The table lists this clone with a few counts. The rearrangement uses TRBV5-1 and TRBJ2-2; D is unclear. Deletions cut 1 base from V and 0 bases from J, with 10 bases between. The CDR3 contains 16 residues. The germline V gene has CDR1 SGHRS and CDR2 YFSETQ. CDR3 nucleotides: TGCGCCAGCAGCTTGCCCCCAGCGTCGAACACCGGGGAGCTGTTTTTT. Its translation is CASSLPPASNTGELFF.

The J gene is TRBJ2-1, the V gene TRBV19, with TRBD1 matching 7 bases. V was clipped by 3 bases and J by 8 bases; unmatched bases: 4. The germline CDR1 and CDR2 sequences are LNHDA and SQIVND (reference sequence). The CDR3 runs 13 residues. In DNA form, the CDR3 reads TGTGCCAGTAGTATTGAGGGGGCGTATGAGCAGTTCTTC. Translation: CASSIEGAYEQFF.

CDR3 nucleotide sequence: TGTGCCAGCAGTGATTCGAGGTGGAGAGGCTACACCTTC. Translated, it gives CASSDSRWRGYTF. The chain combines TRBV6-1 with TRBJ1-2; D ambiguous. Germline lookup yields CDR1 MNHNS and CDR2 SASEGT. V was pared by 3 bases and J by 8 bases, with 13 bases between. CDR3 length equals 13 residues.

This clone was counted only a few times. The gene calls are TRBV18 and TRBJ2-3, with 9 bases lining up with TRBD2. Germline-derived CDR1 and CDR2 are KGHSH and LQKENI. V was pared by 2 bases and J by 3 bases, with 3 bases of the junction left unmatched. There are 15 residues in the CDR3. CDR3 sequence (DNA): TGTGCCAGCTCACCAAATGCGGGAGGGACAGATACGCAGTATTTT. Residues: CASSPNAGGTDTQYF.

This sequence joins TRBV5-4 and TRBJ2-2; 12 nucleotides agree with TRBD2. The CDR3 has 17 residues. With V trimmed by 4 bases and J by 4 bases, 8 bases remained unmatched. Germline CDR1 is SGHNT and CDR2 is YYREEE (reference sequence). CDR3 bases: TGTGCCAGCAGCCCCGACCCGGGACTAGCGGGCACCGGGGAGCTGTTTTTT. This sequence encodes CASSPDPGLAGTGELFF.

J is TRBJ2-1 and V is TRBV2, with D hard to call. The germline V and J ends were trimmed by 2 bases and 5 bases, with 7 bases remaining between them. CDR1 is SNHLY and CDR2 is FYNNEI in the germline V gene. The CDR3 contains 13 residues. CDR3 DNA: TGTGCCAGCAGTGAACAGGTCAACAATGAGCAGTTCTTC. Protein sequence: CASSEQVNNEQFF.

This chain uses TRBV19 with TRBJ1-1; D not certain. Trimming removed 4 bases at V and 1 base at J, with 4 bases between. The CDR3 runs to 12 residues. Germline CDR1 is LNHDA and CDR2 is SQIVND (reference sequence). CDR3: CASSTRNTEAFF. The CDR3 region has the DNA TGTGCCAGTAGTACCAGGAACACTGAAGCTTTCTTT. The full variable domain, in which reference TRBV19 and TRBJ1-1 provide the parts outside the CDR3, is DGGITQSPKYLFRKEGQNVTLSCEQNLNHDAMYWYRQDPGQGLRLIYYSQIVNDFQKGDIAEGYSVSREKKESFPLTVTSAQKNPTAFYLCASSTRNTEAFFGQGTRLTVV.

This clone appeared a single time. The chain employs TRBV15 and TRBJ1-5; D is possibly TRBD1 (5 bases). CDR1 and CDR2 from the germline V gene are LNHNV and YYDKDF (reference sequence). The CDR3 has 15 amino acids. Trimming pared 6 bases from V and 4 bases from J, leaving 16 bases between. The CDR3 sequence: CATSSGRVGNQPQHF. Written as DNA, the CDR3 is TGTGCCACCAGTTCAGGCAGGGTAGGGAATCAGCCCCAGCATTTT.

This clone has just a few counts. The chain is built from TRBV6-1 and TRBJ2-3; 8 positions agree with TRBD1. Germline CDR1 reads MNHNS; CDR2 reads SASEGT. Germline trimming cut 3 bases from V and 4 bases from J; bases unmatched to any gene: 3. The CDR3 totals 14 residues. DNA for the CDR3: TGTGCCAGCAGTGACGGACAGGGACCAGATACGCAGTATTTT. This codes for CASSDGQGPDTQYF.

This CDR3 reads CASTPSRDTRTTEAFF. DNA for the CDR3: TGTGCCAGTACCCCGTCCCGGGACACGCGAACCACTGAAGCTTTCTTT. The rearrangement uses TRBV19 and TRBJ1-1; D is possibly TRBD1 (6 bases). Germline assignment: CDR1 LNHDA and CDR2 SQIVND (reference sequence). CDR3 length: 16 amino acids. V gave up 7 bases and J gave up 4 bases, with 22 bases separating them.

The rearrangement joins TRBV11-2 to TRBJ2-3; TRBD1 is a possible D gene (6 bases). V gave up 2 bases and J gave up 3 bases, with 12 bases separating them. CDR3 length equals 15 residues. Germline V gene sequence: CDR1 SGHAT, CDR2 FQNNGV. The CDR3 region is CASSLLHGTTDTQYF. In DNA form, the CDR3 reads TGTGCCAGCAGCTTATTGCACGGGACAACAGATACGCAGTATTTT.

This clone was counted a few times. The chain carries TRBV30 and TRBJ1-4, with 7 bases matching TRBD1. Germline CDR1 and CDR2: GTSNPN and SVGIG (reference sequence). Losses at the gene ends were 4 bases for V and 5 bases for J; bases not matched to a gene: 4. CDR3 length: 13 residues. The CDR3 DNA reads as TGTGCCTGGATGGGACAGATGAATGAAAAACTGTTTTTT. Residues: CAWMGQMNEKLFF.

The gene calls are TRBV6-6 and TRBJ1-6; D is possibly TRBD1 (6 bases). This CDR3 has 13 amino acids. Germline V gene sequence: CDR1 MNHNY, CDR2 SVGAGI (reference sequence). The V gene lost 7 bases and the J gene lost 12 bases, with 16 bases spanning the gap. This CDR3 reads CASNEGQPGPLHF. Here the CDR3 DNA reads TGTGCCAGCAACGAAGGACAGCCCGGACCCCTCCACTTT.

This clone was picked up a small number of times. The chain recombines TRBV2 with TRBJ2-4, with D uncertain. The CDR3 is 12 residues long. The ends were cut back, 2 bases at V and 7 bases at J, with 6 bases in the middle. Germline assignment: CDR1 SNHLY and CDR2 FYNNEI. The DNA of the CDR3 is TGTGCCAGCAGTGAATGGCAGAACATTCAGTACTTC. Protein product: CASSEWQNIQYF.

A single count supports this clone. Here the CDR3 reads CASSPGGQTYGYTF. The CDR3, as DNA: TGTGCCAGCAGCCCTGGTGGACAGACGTATGGCTACACCTTC. The chain couples TRBV9 to TRBJ1-2; TRBD1 might be the D (6 bases). Germline V gene data show CDR1 as SGDLS and CDR2 as YYNGEE. Trimming removed 4 bases from V and 5 bases from J, with 15 bases in between. The CDR3 is 14 amino acids.

The rearrangement links TRBV11-3 to TRBJ2-3, with D uncertain. Trimming shortened V by 3 bases and J by 4 bases, and 5 bases separated the two germline ends. The CDR3 totals 12 residues. CDR1 is SGHNT and CDR2 is YENEEA in the germline V gene. CDR3: CASSLSADTQYF. CDR3 DNA: TGTGCCAGCAGCTTGTCAGCAGATACGCAGTATTTT.

The CDR3 region is CASSLTSSYEQYF. CDR3 bases: TGCGCCAGCAGCTTAACTTCCTCCTACGAGCAGTACTTC. The chain employs TRBV5-1 and TRBJ2-7; unclear D gene. Germline CDR1 and CDR2: SGHRS and YFSETQ. Between the trimmed V and J ends, which lost 2 bases and 0 bases, there was a span of 6 bases. CDR3 length: 13 amino acids.